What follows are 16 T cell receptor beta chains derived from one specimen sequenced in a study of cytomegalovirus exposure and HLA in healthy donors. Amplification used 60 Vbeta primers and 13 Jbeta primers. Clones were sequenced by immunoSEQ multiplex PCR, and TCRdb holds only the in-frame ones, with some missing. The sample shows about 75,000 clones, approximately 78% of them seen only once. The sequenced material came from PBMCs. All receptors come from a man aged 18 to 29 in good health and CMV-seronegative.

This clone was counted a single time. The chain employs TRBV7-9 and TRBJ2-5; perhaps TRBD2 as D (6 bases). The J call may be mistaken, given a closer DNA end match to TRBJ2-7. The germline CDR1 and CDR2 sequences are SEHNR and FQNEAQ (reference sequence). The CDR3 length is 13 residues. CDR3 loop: CASAAGQSYEQYF. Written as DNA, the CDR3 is TGTGCCAGCGCTGCGGGGCAGAGCTACGAGCAGTACTTC.

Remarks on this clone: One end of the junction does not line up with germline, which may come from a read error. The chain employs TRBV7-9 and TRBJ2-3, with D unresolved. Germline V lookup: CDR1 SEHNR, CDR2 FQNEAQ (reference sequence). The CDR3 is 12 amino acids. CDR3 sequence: CSSSLMSDTQYF. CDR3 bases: TGTTCCAGCAGCTTAATGTCTGATACGCAGTATTTT.

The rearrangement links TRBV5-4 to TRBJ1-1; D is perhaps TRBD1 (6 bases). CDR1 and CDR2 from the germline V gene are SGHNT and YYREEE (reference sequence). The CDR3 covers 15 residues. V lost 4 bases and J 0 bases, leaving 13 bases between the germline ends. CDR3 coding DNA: TGTGCCAGCAGCGTGAACAGGGTCATGAACACTGAAGCTTTCTTT. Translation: CASSVNRVMNTEAFF. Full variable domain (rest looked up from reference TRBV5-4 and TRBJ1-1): ETGVTQSPTHLIKTRGQQVTLRCSSQSGHNTVSWYQQALGQGPQFIFQYYREEENGRGNFPPRFSGLQFPNYSSELNVNALELDDSALYLCASSVNRVMNTEAFFGQGTRLTVV.

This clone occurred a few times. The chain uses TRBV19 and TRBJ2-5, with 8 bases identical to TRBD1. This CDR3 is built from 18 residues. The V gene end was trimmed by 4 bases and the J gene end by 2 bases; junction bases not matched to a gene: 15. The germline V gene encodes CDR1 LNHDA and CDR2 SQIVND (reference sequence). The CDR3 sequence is CASSRGRGRGNPQETQYF. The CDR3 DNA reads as TGTGCCAGTAGTAGGGGCAGGGGGCGCGGAAACCCTCAAGAGACCCAGTACTTC.

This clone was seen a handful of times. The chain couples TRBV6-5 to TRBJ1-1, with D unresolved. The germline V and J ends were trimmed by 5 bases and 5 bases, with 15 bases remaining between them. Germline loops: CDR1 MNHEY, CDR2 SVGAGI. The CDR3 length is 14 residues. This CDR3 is CASSRFRDATEAFF. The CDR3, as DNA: TGTGCCAGCAGTCGCTTTCGGGATGCGACTGAAGCTTTCTTT.

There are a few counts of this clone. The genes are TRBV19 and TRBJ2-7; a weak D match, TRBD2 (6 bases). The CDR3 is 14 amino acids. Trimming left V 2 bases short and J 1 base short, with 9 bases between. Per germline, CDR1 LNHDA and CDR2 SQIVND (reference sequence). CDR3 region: CASSISGQSYEQYF. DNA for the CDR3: TGTGCCAGTAGTATAAGCGGGCAGTCCTACGAGCAGTACTTC.

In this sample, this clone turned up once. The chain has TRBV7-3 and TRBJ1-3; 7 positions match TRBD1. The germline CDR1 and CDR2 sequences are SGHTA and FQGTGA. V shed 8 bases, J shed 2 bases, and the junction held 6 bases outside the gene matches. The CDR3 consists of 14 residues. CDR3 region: CASSEGATGNTIYF. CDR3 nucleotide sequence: TGTGCCAGCTCGGAGGGGGCCACTGGAAACACCATATATTTT. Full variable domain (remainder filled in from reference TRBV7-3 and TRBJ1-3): GAGVSQTPSNKVTEKGKYVELRCDPISGHTALYWYRQSLGQGPEFLIYFQGTGAADDSGLPNDRFFAVRPEGSVSTLKIQRTERGDSAVYLCASSEGATGNTIYFGEGSWLTVV.

CDR3 in DNA: TGTGCCAGCAGCTTACATTGGGACATCAATGAAAAACTGTTTTTT. Protein: CASSLHWDINEKLFF. The chain uses TRBV7-2 and TRBJ1-4; maybe TRBD1 (6 bases). The CDR3 is made up of 15 amino acids. V was shortened by 2 bases and J by 5 bases, with 12 bases between the two germline ends. Germline V CDR1 and CDR2: SGHTA, FQGNSA.

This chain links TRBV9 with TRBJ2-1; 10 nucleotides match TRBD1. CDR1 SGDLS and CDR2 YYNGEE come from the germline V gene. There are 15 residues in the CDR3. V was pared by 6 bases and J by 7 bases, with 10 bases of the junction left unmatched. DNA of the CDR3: TGTGCCAGCACCATCTCGGGACAGGGGTGGAATGAGCAGTTCTTC. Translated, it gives CASTISGQGWNEQFF.

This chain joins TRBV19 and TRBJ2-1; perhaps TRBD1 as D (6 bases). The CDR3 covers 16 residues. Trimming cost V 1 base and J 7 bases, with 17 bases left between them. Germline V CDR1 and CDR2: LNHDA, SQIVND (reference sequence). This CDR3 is CASSIGGRVGGNEQFF. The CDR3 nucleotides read TGTGCCAGTAGTATAGGGGGGCGGGTCGGTGGGAATGAGCAGTTCTTC.

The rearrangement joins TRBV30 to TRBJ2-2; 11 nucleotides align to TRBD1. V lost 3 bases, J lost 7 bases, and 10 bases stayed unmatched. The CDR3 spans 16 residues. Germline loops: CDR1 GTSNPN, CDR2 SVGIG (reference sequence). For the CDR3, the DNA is TGTGCCTGGAGGAAACGGGACAGGGGGATGAACGGGGAGCTGTTTTTT. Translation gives CAWRKRDRGMNGELFF.

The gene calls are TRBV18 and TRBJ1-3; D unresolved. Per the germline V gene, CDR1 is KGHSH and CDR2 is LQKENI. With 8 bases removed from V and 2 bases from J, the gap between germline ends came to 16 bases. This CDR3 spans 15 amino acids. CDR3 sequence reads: CASTNSHSAGNTIYF. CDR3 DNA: TGTGCCAGCACGAATTCTCACAGTGCTGGAAACACCATATATTTT.

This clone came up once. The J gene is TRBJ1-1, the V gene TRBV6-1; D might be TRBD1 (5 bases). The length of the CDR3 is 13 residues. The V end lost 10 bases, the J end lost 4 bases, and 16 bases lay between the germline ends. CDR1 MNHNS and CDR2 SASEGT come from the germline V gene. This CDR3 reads CATATGGGTEAFF. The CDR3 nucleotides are TGTGCCACCGCAACCGGCGGGGGCACTGAAGCTTTCTTT.

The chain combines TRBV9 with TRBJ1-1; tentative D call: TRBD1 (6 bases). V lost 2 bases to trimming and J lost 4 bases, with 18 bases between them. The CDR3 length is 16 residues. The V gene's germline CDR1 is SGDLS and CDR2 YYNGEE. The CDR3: CASSVDQSGVGTEAFF. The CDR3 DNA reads TGTGCCAGCAGCGTGGATCAATCAGGGGTGGGCACTGAAGCTTTCTTT.

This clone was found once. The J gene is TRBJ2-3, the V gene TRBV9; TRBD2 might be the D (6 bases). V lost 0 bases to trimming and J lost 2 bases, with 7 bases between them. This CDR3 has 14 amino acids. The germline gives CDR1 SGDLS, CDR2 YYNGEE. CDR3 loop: CASSVGGDTDTQYF. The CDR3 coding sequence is TGTGCCAGCAGCGTAGGCGGGGACACAGATACGCAGTATTTT.

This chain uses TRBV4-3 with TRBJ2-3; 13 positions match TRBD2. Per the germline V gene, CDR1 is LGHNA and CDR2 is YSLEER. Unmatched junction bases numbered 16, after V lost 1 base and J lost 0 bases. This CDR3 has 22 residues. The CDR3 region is CASSQGAGLAGAIGLSTDTQYF. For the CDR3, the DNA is TGCGCCAGCAGCCAAGGGGCAGGACTAGCGGGGGCAATAGGACTTAGCACAGATACGCAGTATTTT.